This record covers a single T cell receptor beta chain. Its antigen remains unidentified. These data belong to a study of cytomegalovirus exposure and HLA in healthy donors. Study at large: Early release data held 75 million to 90 million unique TCRs from HLA-typed donors.

Researchers ran the PCR with 60 Vbeta and 13 Jbeta primers. The data were produced by immunoSEQ multiplex PCR, yet TCRdb's version contains in-frame clones alone and is incomplete. Of approximately 82,000 clones in the sample, roughly four fifths are singletons; the top ten hold about 6%. The CDR3 has 15 residues. CDR1 is SGHAT and CDR2 is FQNNGV in the germline V gene. The junction had 10 bases not matched to a gene; V was cut back by 8 bases and J by 5 bases. Study outcomes and limitations: A later analysis, which compared TCR beta chains of equal frequency, found the HLA-associated ones more clonally expanded.

The sequenced sample was PBMCs. V and J are TRBV11-2 and TRBJ1-4; 8 bases match TRBD1. The source is a woman in her forties or fifties in good health and CMV-seropositive. The CDR3, as DNA: TGTGCCAGCCGTAACCCGTGGGACAGGAATGAAAAACTGTTTTTT. This sequence encodes CASRNPWDRNEKLFF.